This T cell receptor (beta chain) was observed in a study of blood T cells in healthy people across ages. Whole-study context: About one barcoded beta molecule per two T cells came from capture by template switching.

Using a J-beta primer mix together with a sample-barcoded 5' primer, a second PCR was run for roughly 6 to 12 cycles. TCRdb re-called the 5' RACE reads through MiXCR, storing one row per CDR3 protein. The data contain roughly 1.4 million distinct CDR3 sequences, approximately 59% of them singletons. This CDR3 contains 15 residues. Trimming cost V 6 bases and J 9 bases; bases outside gene matches: 7. Germline V gene data show CDR1 as MNHEY and CDR2 as SMNVEV (reference sequence). This clonotype was observed many times. The sequence came from a man younger than 35 in good health. What was sequenced was blood. V usage is TRBV27 and J usage is TRBJ1-6; 11 bases are a match to TRBD1. CDR3 DNA sequence: TGTGCCAGCAGCTTGTCTGGGACAGGGGGTTCACCCCTCCACTTT. Amino acid sequence: CASSLSGTGGSPLHF.